One T cell receptor beta chain is described in this entry. Its specificity is not known. The length of the CDR3 is 14 residues. Germline V gene lookup returns CDR1 DFQATT and CDR2 SNEGSKA (reference sequence). This record belongs to a study of blood T cells in healthy people across ages. Whole-study context: Capturing about one barcoded beta molecule per two T cells was achieved by template switching.

Study-level points and caveats: Naive T cell percentage strongly correlated with TCR beta diversity. The study regarded diversity estimates from one million T cells as underestimates.

Ranging in age from roughly 6 to 90, the donors were healthy Caucasian individuals from Russia. The authors ran a second PCR of roughly 7 to 11 cycles using a sample-barcoded 5' primer and a J-beta primer mix. TCRdb used MiXCR to reprocess the 5' RACE reads, holding one entry per CDR3 protein. The sample yields around 800,000 distinct CDR3 sequences, roughly 50% seen once. This chain joins TRBV20-1 and TRBJ2-4; 7 bases line up with TRBD2. The DNA end is a closer match to TRBJ2-5, so the J assignment may be wrong. The sequenced sample consisted of blood. The sequence was obtained from a man older than 75 in good health. The CDR3 DNA reads TGCAGTGCTAGATCGGGGAGGGGACAAGAGACCCAGTACTTC. It translates to CSARSGRGQETQYF.